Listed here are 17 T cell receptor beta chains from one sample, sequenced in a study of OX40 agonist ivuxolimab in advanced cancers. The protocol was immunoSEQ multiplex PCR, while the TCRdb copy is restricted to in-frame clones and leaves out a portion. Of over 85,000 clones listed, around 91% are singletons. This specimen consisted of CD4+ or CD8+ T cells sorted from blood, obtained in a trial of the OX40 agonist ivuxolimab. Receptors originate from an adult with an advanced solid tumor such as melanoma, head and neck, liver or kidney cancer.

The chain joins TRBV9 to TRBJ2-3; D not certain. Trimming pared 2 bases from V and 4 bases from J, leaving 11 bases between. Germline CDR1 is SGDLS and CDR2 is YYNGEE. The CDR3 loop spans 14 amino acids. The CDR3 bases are TGTGCCAGCAGCGTCTTAGACTCCCCAGATACGCAGTATTTT. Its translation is CASSVLDSPDTQYF.

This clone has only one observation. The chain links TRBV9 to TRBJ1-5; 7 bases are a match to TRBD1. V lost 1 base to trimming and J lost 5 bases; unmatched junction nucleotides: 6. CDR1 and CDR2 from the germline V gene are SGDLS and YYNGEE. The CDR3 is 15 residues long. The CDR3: CASSVTGDGYQPQHF. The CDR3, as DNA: TGTGCCAGCAGCGTAACAGGGGATGGCTATCAGCCCCAGCATTTT.

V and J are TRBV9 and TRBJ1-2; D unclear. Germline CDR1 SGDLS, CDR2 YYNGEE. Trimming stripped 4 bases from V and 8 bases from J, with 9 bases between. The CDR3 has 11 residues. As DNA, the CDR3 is TGTGCCAGCAGCACCACAGCGGGCTACACCTTC. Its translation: CASSTTAGYTF.

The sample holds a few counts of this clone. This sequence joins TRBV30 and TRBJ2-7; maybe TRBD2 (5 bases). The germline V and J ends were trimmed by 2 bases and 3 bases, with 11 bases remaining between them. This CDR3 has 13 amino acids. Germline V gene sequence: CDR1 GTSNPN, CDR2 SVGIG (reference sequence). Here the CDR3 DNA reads TGTGCCTGGAGTTTACTAGTCGGCTACGAGCAGTACTTC. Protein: CAWSLLVGYEQYF.

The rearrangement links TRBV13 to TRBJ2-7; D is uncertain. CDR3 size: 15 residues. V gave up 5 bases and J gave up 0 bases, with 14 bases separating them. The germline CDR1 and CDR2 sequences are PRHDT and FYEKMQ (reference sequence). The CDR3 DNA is TGTGCCAGCAGCATCCGACGTACCAGCTCCTACGAGCAGTACTTC. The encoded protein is CASSIRRTSSYEQYF.

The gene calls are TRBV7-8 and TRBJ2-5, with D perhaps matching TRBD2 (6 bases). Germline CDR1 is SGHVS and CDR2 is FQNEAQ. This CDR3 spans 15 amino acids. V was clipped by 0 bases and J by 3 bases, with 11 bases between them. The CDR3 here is CASSLAPGTEETQYF. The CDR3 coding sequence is TGTGCCAGCAGCTTAGCTCCCGGGACTGAAGAGACCCAGTACTTC.

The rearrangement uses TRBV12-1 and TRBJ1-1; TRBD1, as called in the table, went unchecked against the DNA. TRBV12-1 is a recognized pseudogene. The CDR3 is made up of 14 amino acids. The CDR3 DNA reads TGTGCCAGCAGCTTGGGCAGGAATCACACTGAAGCTTTCTTT. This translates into CASSLGRNHTEAFF.

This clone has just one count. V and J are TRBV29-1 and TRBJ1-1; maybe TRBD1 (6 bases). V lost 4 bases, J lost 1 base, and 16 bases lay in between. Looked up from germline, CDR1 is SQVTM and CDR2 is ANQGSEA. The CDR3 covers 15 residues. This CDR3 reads CSVGRQGTSNTEAFF. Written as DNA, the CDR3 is TGCAGCGTTGGTAGGCAGGGGACCTCGAACACTGAAGCTTTCTTT.

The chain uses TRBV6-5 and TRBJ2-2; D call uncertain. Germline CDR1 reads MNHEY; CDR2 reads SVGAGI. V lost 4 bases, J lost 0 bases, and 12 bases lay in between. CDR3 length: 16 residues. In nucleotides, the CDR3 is TGTGCCAGCAGTTTCGAGACGCCCGCGAACACCGGGGAGCTGTTTTTT. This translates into CASSFETPANTGELFF.

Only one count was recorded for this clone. As DNA, the CDR3 is TGTGCCAGCAGCTCCCCACCCTACGAGCAGTACTTC. Amino acid sequence: CASSSPPYEQYF. The V gene is TRBV11-1, the J gene TRBJ2-7; D gene ambiguous. V lost 4 bases and J 2 bases, leaving 6 bases between the germline ends. Per germline, CDR1 SGHAT and CDR2 FQDESV (reference sequence). This CDR3 spans 12 amino acids.

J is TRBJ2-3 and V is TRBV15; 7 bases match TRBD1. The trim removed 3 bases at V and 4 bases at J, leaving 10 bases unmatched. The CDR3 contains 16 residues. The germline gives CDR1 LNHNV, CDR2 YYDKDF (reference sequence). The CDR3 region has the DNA TGTGCCACCAGCAGCCCACAGGGGCAGACGGCAGATACGCAGTATTTT. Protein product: CATSSPQGQTADTQYF. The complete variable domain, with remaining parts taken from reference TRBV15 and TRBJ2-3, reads DAMVIQNPRYQVTQFGKPVTLSCSQTLNHNVMYWYQQKSSQAPKLLFHYYDKDFNNEADTPDNFQSRRPNTSFCFLDIRSPGLGDTAMYLCATSSPQGQTADTQYFGPGTRLTVL.

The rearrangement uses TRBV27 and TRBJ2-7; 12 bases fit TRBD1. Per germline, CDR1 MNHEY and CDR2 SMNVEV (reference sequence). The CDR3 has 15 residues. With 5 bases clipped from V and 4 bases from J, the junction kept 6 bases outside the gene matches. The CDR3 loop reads CASSTGTGGSYEQYF. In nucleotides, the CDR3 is TGTGCCAGCAGTACGGGGACAGGGGGCTCGTACGAGCAGTACTTC.

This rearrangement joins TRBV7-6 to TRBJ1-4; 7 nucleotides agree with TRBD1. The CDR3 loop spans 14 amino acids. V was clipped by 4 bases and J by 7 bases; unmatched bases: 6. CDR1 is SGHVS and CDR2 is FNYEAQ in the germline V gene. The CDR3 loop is CASSSTGVGEKLFF. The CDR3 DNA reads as TGTGCCAGCAGCTCAACAGGGGTGGGTGAAAAACTGTTTTTT.

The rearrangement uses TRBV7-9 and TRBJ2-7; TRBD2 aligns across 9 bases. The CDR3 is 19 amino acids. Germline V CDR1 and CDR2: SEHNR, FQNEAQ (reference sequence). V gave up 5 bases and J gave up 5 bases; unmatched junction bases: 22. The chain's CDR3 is CASSLLFVGGRAGVNEQYF. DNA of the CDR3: TGTGCCAGCAGCCTCCTCTTTGTCGGCGGGAGGGCCGGGGTCAACGAGCAGTACTTC.

The CDR3 region has the DNA TGTGCCAGCAGCTTTATCAAGCCCAATGAGCAGTTCTTC. As protein: CASSFIKPNEQFF. The V call is TRBV7-2, the J call TRBJ2-1; D remains unclear. The germline V gene has CDR1 SGHTA and CDR2 FQGNSA. The length of the CDR3 is 13 residues. V lost 3 bases and J 6 bases, leaving 9 bases between the germline ends.

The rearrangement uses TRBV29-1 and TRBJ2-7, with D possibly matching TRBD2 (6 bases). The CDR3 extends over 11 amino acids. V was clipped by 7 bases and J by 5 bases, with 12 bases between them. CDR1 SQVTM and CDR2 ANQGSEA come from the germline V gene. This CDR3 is CSAGLSDEQYF. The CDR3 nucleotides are TGCAGCGCGGGACTTTCTGACGAGCAGTACTTC.

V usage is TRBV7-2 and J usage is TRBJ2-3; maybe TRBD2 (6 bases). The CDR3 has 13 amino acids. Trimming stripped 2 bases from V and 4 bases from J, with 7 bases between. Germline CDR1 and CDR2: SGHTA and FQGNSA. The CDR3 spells CASSLRESDTQYF. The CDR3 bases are TGTGCCAGCAGCTTACGGGAGTCAGATACGCAGTATTTT.